This TCR beta chain was profiled in a study of shared clonotypes between healthy human individuals. Overall study context: Donors had three CD4 naive, three CD4 memory, two CD8 naive and one CD8 memory plate apiece.

This clone was seen just once. Its specificity is unknown. The sample holds other DNA sequences that translate to the same CDR3. General study results and limits: Sampling included only blood; tissue repertoires likely differ.

TCRdb's table, derived via immunoSEQ multiplex PCR, lists solely in-frame clones and lacks some. The sample records about 2.4 million clones, about 92% being singletons. Germline V gives CDR1 WSHSY, CDR2 SAAADI. The CDR3 sequence is 14 residues long. V was pared by 0 bases and J by 1 base, with 4 bases between. The specimen sequenced was naive CD4+ T cells sorted from blood. The subset here: CD45RA+ positively selected. This chain connects TRBV10-2 to TRBJ1-5, with D unresolved. The sequence derives from a man aged 18 to 29 in good health. Here the CDR3 reads CASSESGSNQPQHF. The CDR3 DNA sequence: TGCGCCAGCAGTGAGTCCGGGAGCAATCAGCCCCAGCATTTT.